The rows below give T cell receptor beta chains drawn from one sample of a study of T-cell reconstitution after alpha-beta-depleted transplantation in children. TCRdb analysed the PCR reads with MiXCR anew, one entry per CDR3 protein. The sample includes about 250,000 distinct CDR3 sequences, roughly 25% of them seen just once. Sequenced here: PBMCs, mostly from graft donor cells, sampled 360 days after TCRalphabeta/CD19-depleted stem cell transplant. Receptors originate from a female patient between 2 and 10 years old who had a stem cell transplant for congenital amegakaryocytic thrombocytopenia, so the T cells may come from the graft donor. CDR3s include the opening cysteine and the closing phenylalanine or tryptophan. The D gene is left open where the match is weak. Where a row states a size, it is once, few, many or the class of an expanded clone; other rows omit it.

clone size	V gene	J gene	D gene	CDR3 DNA	CDR3 protein
-	TRBV19	TRBJ2-7	-	TGTGCCAGTAGCGAAGGGGACTTCTACGAGCAGTACTTC	CASSEGDFYEQYF
-	TRBV6-2/TRBV6-3	TRBJ1-6	TRBD1	TGTGCCAGCAGTCCAGGACAGGGGAAAAGATCACCCCTCCACTTT	CASSPGQGKRSPLHF
-	TRBV4-1	TRBJ1-2	-	TGCGCCAGCAGCCAAGTTCCCGGTCTCTATGGCTACACCTTC	CASSQVPGLYGYTF
many	TRBV20-1	TRBJ1-5	TRBD1	TGCAGTGCTTTTGAACAGGGGGCCAATCAGCCCCAGCATTTT	CSAFEQGANQPQHF
few	TRBV29-1	TRBJ2-3	-	TGCAGCGTTGAGGTCCGGGATACGCAGTATTTT	CSVEVRDTQYF
-	TRBV3-1	TRBJ1-6	-	TGTGCCAGCAGTTTTTTGGGGGAACCCCTCCACTTT	CASSFLGEPLHF
few	TRBV29-1	TRBJ2-3	-	TGCAGCGTTGAAGACGGGCAAATGGGAGGTTCAGATACGCAGTATTTT	CSVEDGQMGGSDTQYF
-	TRBV30	TRBJ2-4	-	TGTGCCTGGAGAACACGGTTAGCCAAAAACATTCAGTACTTC	CAWRTRLAKNIQYF
-	TRBV7-9	TRBJ1-1	-	TGTGCCAGCAGCTTATGGGTGGGATATCGGGATTCCACTGAAGCTTTCTTT	CASSLWVGYRDSTEAFF
once	TRBV12-3/TRBV12-4	TRBJ2-3	-	TGTGCCAGCAATTTCAGGAGGGGTGTAGGCACAGATACGCAGTATTTT	CASNFRRGVGTDTQYF
few	TRBV7-2	TRBJ2-2	TRBD2	TGTGCCAGCAGCTTTAGACTAGCGGGGCCCGGGGAGCTGTTTTTT	CASSFRLAGPGELFF
few	TRBV12-3/TRBV12-4	TRBJ2-3	TRBD1	TGTGCCAGCAGTCCACAGGGGGCGCGCACAGATACGCAGTATTTT	CASSPQGARTDTQYF
few	TRBV7-9	TRBJ1-2	-	TGTGCCAGCAGCCGGACCGCCTATGGCTACACCTTC	CASSRTAYGYTF
-	TRBV5-1	TRBJ2-1	-	TGCGCCAGCAGCTTCAAGTTAATGTACAGGGAATCCTACAATGAGCAGTTCTTC	CASSFKLMYRESYNEQFF
many	TRBV5-4	TRBJ2-7	TRBD2	TGTGCCAGCAGCCCGGGACTAGCGGGAGTACCTCGAATGGAGCAGTACTTC	CASSPGLAGVPRMEQYF
few	TRBV4-1	TRBJ2-7	-	TGCGCCAGCAGCCAAGATAATTACTACGAGCAGTACTTC	CASSQDNYYEQYF
-	TRBV12-3/TRBV12-4	TRBJ1-2	TRBD1	TGTGCCAGCACCAGGGGGCGTAGCTACACCTTC	CASTRGRSYTF